This entry lists 15 T cell receptor beta chains sequenced from one sample in a study of T-cell memory formation after mild COVID-19. TCRdb passed the 5' RACE reads through MiXCR, listing each CDR3 protein once. The sample gives a few hundred thousand distinct CDR3 sequences, 13% to 15% of which show up once; around 20% is in the top ten. Material for sequencing was PBMCs or a T cell subset sorted from them (not recorded which). The receptors shown here come from a man between 18 and 29 years old who had mild COVID-19 (a few samples of this study predate the infection). Cell type and time point are not known.

In its sample, this clonotype was seen a few times. The chain has TRBV20-1 and TRBJ2-1; D is undetermined. Germline values: CDR1 DFQATT, CDR2 SNEGSKA (reference sequence). The CDR3 totals 14 residues. Deletions cut 5 bases from V and 4 bases from J, with 15 bases between. CDR3 DNA sequence: TGCAGTGCTCAACAGCCGGGCGGTTACAATGAGCAGTTCTTC. It encodes CSAQQPGGYNEQFF.

The genes are TRBV20-1 and TRBJ2-5, with 7 bases aligning to TRBD2. Germline CDR1 and CDR2: DFQATT and SNEGSKA (reference sequence). The J segment lost 5 bases and the V segment lost 4 bases, leaving 13 bases of the junction unmatched. This CDR3 is 15 amino acids long. CDR3 DNA sequence: TGCAGTGCTACCCCTACGGGGGGACCGAGGGAGACCCAGTACTTC. Translating gives CSATPTGGPRETQYF.

This chain links TRBV11-2 with TRBJ2-4; D perhaps matches TRBD1 (6 bases). Trimming removed 0 bases at V and 11 bases at J, with 17 bases between. Germline V CDR1 and CDR2: SGHAT, FQNNGV. The CDR3 has 15 amino acids. The CDR3 DNA reads as TGTGCCAGCAGCTTAGAACAGGGAATTATTGCTGTTCAGTACTTC. This codes for CASSLEQGIIAVQYF.

V is TRBV6-2 or TRBV6-3 and J is TRBJ1-2; no clear D. CDR3 length: 11 amino acids. The V gene lost 0 bases and the J gene lost 6 bases, with 2 bases spanning the gap. Germline-derived CDR1 and CDR2 are MNHEY and SVGEGT. DNA for the CDR3: TGTGCCAGCAGTTACTCTGATGGCTACACCTTC. Its protein product is CASSYSDGYTF.

This clonotype was counted many times. The chain couples TRBV24-1 to TRBJ2-1; 9 nucleotides match TRBD2. CDR1 is KGHDR, CDR2 SFDVKD, per germline. This CDR3 has 15 residues. The trim removed 6 bases at V and 6 bases at J, leaving 8 bases unmatched. CDR3 nucleotides: TGTGCCACCAGTCCCCAGCGGGGGGCCCTCAATGAGCAGTTCTTC. This codes for CATSPQRGALNEQFF.

This clonotype has more than one count but fewer than ten. This rearrangement joins TRBV4-2 to TRBJ2-1; 8 positions agree with TRBD2. Germline CDR1 LGHNA, CDR2 YNFKEQ. V lost 0 bases and J lost 5; bases outside the gene matches: 6. The CDR3 is 16 amino acids. The DNA of the CDR3 is TGTGCCAGCAGCCAAGATGTAGCGGGGTCCAACAATGAGCAGTTCTTC. This encodes CASSQDVAGSNNEQFF.

In this sample, this clonotype turned up a few times. The chain combines TRBV7-8 with TRBJ1-5, with TRBD1 identical over 8 bases. Trimming at V came to 5 bases and at J to 4 bases, leaving 4 bases not matched to a gene. Per the germline V gene, CDR1 is SGHVS and CDR2 is FQNEAQ. The CDR3 contains 14 residues. CDR3 nucleotide sequence: TGTGCCAGCAGCGCGGACAGGGAGAATCAGCCCCAGCATTTT. Translating gives CASSADRENQPQHF.

This clonotype was counted at least ten times. This chain joins TRBV4-3 and TRBJ2-3; 9 nucleotides line up with TRBD1. This CDR3 has 17 residues. CDR1 is LGHNA, CDR2 YSLEER, per germline. Trimming removed 0 bases from V and 1 base from J; junction bases left unmatched: 5. The CDR3 bases are TGCGCCAGCAGCCAAGAGCTACAGGGGGCCGGCACAGATACGCAGTATTTT. Translating gives CASSQELQGAGTDTQYF.

The sample holds a few counts of this clonotype. The chain links TRBV5-5 to TRBJ1-5, with 8 bases lining up with TRBD1. In germline, CDR1 is SGHKS, CDR2 YYEKEE (reference sequence). V trimming: 3 bases; J trimming: 4 bases; junction bases outside the gene matches: 9. The CDR3 is 16 amino acids. The DNA of the CDR3 is TGTGCCAGCAGCTCCTCTCCGACAGGGGCAAATCAGCCCCAGCATTTT. It codes for CASSSSPTGANQPQHF.

The chain links TRBV7-2 to TRBJ1-2, with 8 bases matching TRBD1. Germline CDR1 reads SGHTA; CDR2 reads FQGNSA. Germline trimming cut 4 bases from V and 6 bases from J; bases unmatched to any gene: 10. The CDR3 loop spans 15 amino acids. For the CDR3, the DNA is TGTGCCAGCAGCTCCGAAAGGACAGGGAGAGATGGCTACACCTTC. Amino acids: CASSSERTGRDGYTF.

The chain combines TRBV7-2 with TRBJ1-4, with 7 nucleotides matching TRBD1. Trimming cost V 3 bases and J 8 bases; bases outside gene matches: 3. Germline V gene sequence: CDR1 SGHTA, CDR2 FQGNSA. The CDR3 sequence is 13 residues long. This CDR3 reads CASSLTGLEKLFF. In nucleotides, the CDR3 is TGTGCCAGCAGCTTGACAGGGTTGGAAAAACTGTTTTTT.

This clonotype showed up just a few times. This chain joins TRBV6-1 and TRBJ2-3, with D perhaps TRBD2 (6 bases). This CDR3 contains 15 residues. The V gene's germline CDR1 is MNHNS and CDR2 SASEGT. Trimming left V 10 bases short and J 2 bases short, with 19 bases between. The CDR3 region has the DNA TGTGCCAACCAACGAGTGTGGGACTTCACAGATACGCAGTATTTT. This codes for CANQRVWDFTDTQYF.

This clonotype was recorded many times. The chain has TRBV4-3 and TRBJ2-3, with 8 bases matching TRBD2. Trimming removed 5 bases from V and 3 bases from J; junction bases left unmatched: 7. The CDR3 spans 15 residues. Germline-derived CDR1 and CDR2 are LGHNA and YSLEER. The CDR3 DNA reads as TGCGCCAGCAGCTACAACGGGGGGGCAACAGATACGCAGTATTTT. It yields the protein CASSYNGGATDTQYF.

V usage is TRBV5-1 and J usage is TRBJ1-4; perhaps TRBD1 as D (5 bases). CDR1 SGHRS and CDR2 YFSETQ come from the germline V gene. Trimming took 2 bases from V and 7 from J, leaving 12 bases between them. This CDR3 spans 14 amino acids. CDR3 bases: TGCGCCAGCAGCTTTGGGGCTATGGCTGAAAAACTGTTTTTT. Its protein product is CASSFGAMAEKLFF.

There are many counts of this clonotype. The chain joins TRBV15 to TRBJ2-5; D not resolved. The CDR3 has 14 amino acids. Per the germline V gene, CDR1 is LNHNV and CDR2 is YYDKDF (reference sequence). The ends were cut back, 5 bases at V and 1 base at J, with 11 bases in the middle. Here the CDR3 reads CATSSDSPQETQYF. The CDR3 DNA reads TGTGCCACCAGCTCTGACTCACCCCAAGAGACCCAGTACTTC.